These 29 T cell receptor beta chains were sequenced from one sample in a study of graft-versus-host responses after intestinal transplantation. This table comes from immunoSEQ multiplex PCR, and its TCRdb copy is limited to in-frame clones, with some not included. Of 90,000 to 130,000 clones in the sample, about 92% were seen once. Their antigens remain unidentified. This material consisted of unstimulated CD8+ T cells sorted from spleen or lymph node cells, taken before transplant. Source of these receptors: a human donor who was the organ donor for an intestinal transplant.

The rearrangement uses TRBV9 and TRBJ1-2; 10 bases map to TRBD1. V was pared by 4 bases and J by 6 bases, with 6 bases of the junction left unmatched. The CDR3 is 14 amino acids. Germline assignment: CDR1 SGDLS and CDR2 YYNGEE. DNA of the CDR3: TGTGCCAGCAGCATGGGACAGGGGATTGATGGCTACACCTTC. Protein: CASSMGQGIDGYTF.

The gene calls are TRBV5-1 and TRBJ2-5, with D possibly TRBD1 on 5 matching bases. Per germline, CDR1 SGHRS and CDR2 YFSETQ. V lost 4 bases and J lost 3, with 10 bases in between. This CDR3 contains 13 residues. CDR3 DNA: TGCGCCAGCAGCATCAGCAGGGAAGAGACCCAGTACTTC. Translated, it gives CASSISREETQYF.

The chain carries TRBV5-4 and TRBJ1-1; unclear D gene. V lost 4 bases, J lost 1 base, and 5 bases lay in between. The germline V gene has CDR1 SGHNT and CDR2 YYREEE (reference sequence). The CDR3 covers 12 residues. The CDR3 spells CASSTGNTEAFF. The CDR3 region has the DNA TGTGCCAGCAGCACGGGGAACACTGAAGCTTTCTTT.

The chain carries TRBV10-1 and TRBJ2-5; D is uncertain. The germline V and J ends were trimmed by 0 bases and 0 bases, with 8 bases remaining between them. This CDR3 is 15 amino acids long. CDR1 and CDR2 (germline): WNHNN, SYGVQD (reference sequence). The CDR3 here is CASSESVTDQETQYF. In DNA form, the CDR3 reads TGCGCCAGCAGTGAGTCAGTAACAGACCAAGAGACCCAGTACTTC.

This clone was seen only once. CDR3 sequence (DNA): TGTGCCAGCAGCGTAGTAGGGGGAGGAACCAATGAGCAGTTCTTC. As protein: CASSVVGGGTNEQFF. This chain uses TRBV9 with TRBJ2-1, with D perhaps given as TRBD1 or TRBD2 (6 bases each). There are 15 residues in the CDR3. The germline V and J ends were trimmed by 0 bases and 6 bases, with 13 bases remaining between them. Germline CDR1 reads SGDLS; CDR2 reads YYNGEE.

This chain connects TRBV29-1 to TRBJ2-3; D might be TRBD1 or TRBD2, each matching 5 bases. V lost 3 bases, J lost 2 bases, and 6 bases lay in between. The CDR3 length is 12 residues. Per the germline V gene, CDR1 is SQVTM and CDR2 is ANQGSEA. The CDR3 bases are TGCAGCGTTGAGGGGGTCACAGATACGCAGTATTTT. Translating gives CSVEGVTDTQYF.

The chain is built from TRBV7-2 and TRBJ2-1; D possibly matches TRBD1 or TRBD2 (5 bases each). This CDR3 spans 18 amino acids. V was trimmed by 0 bases and J by 2 bases, leaving 17 bases between them. CDR1 and CDR2 from the germline V gene are SGHTA and FQGNSA. CDR3 loop: CASSLAKLWDPPYNEQFF. The CDR3 DNA reads as TGTGCCAGCAGCTTAGCAAAGTTATGGGACCCTCCCTACAATGAGCAGTTCTTC.

The chain recombines TRBV2 with TRBJ1-2; 7 nucleotides line up with TRBD1. The CDR3 is 16 residues long. In germline, CDR1 is SNHLY, CDR2 FYNNEI. The V gene end was trimmed by 6 bases and the J gene end by 5 bases; junction bases not matched to a gene: 15. The CDR3 DNA follows: TGTGCCAGCAGGGGGTACGGACAGGACGGGGATTATGGCTACACCTTC. This encodes CASRGYGQDGDYGYTF. Full variable domain (rest looked up from reference TRBV2 and TRBJ1-2): EPEVTQTPSHQVTQMGQEVILRCVPISNHLYFYWYRQILGQKVEFLVSFYNNEISEKSEIFDDQFSVERPDGSNFTLKIRSTKLEDSAMYFCASRGYGQDGDYGYTFGSGTRLTVV.

Regarding this clone: Mismatch with germline at one junction end may stem from a read error. The chain links TRBV2 to TRBJ2-5, with D possibly TRBD2 on 7 matching bases. This CDR3 region has 11 residues. The germline gives CDR1 SNHLY, CDR2 FYNNEI. CDR3 sequence (DNA): TGTGCCAGCAGGAGGGGGGGGCCTCGGAACTTC. Its protein product is CASRRGGPRNF.

This chain links TRBV28 with TRBJ2-7; 11 bases align to TRBD1. With V trimmed by 2 bases and J by 7 bases, 13 bases remained unmatched. The germline V gene has CDR1 MDHEN and CDR2 SYDVKM. The CDR3 spans 17 residues. Written as DNA, the CDR3 is TGTGCCAGCAGTTTAGGCGCCTCCGGGACAGGGGGGGCTGAGCAGTACTTC. This encodes CASSLGASGTGGAEQYF.

The chain joins TRBV4-3 to TRBJ1-1; D not certain. Trimming shortened V by 0 bases and J by 4 bases, and 15 bases separated the two germline ends. CDR3 length: 16 residues. CDR1 LGHNA and CDR2 YSLEER come from the germline V gene. The CDR3 loop reads CASSQDREGGSTEAFF. In DNA form, the CDR3 reads TGCGCCAGCAGCCAAGATAGGGAGGGCGGTAGCACTGAAGCTTTCTTT.

This clone has only one observation. CDR3 in DNA: TGTGCCAGCAGCCAAGTCGGGGAGGAGACCCAGTACTTC. This encodes CASSQVGEETQYF. The chain recombines TRBV11-2 with TRBJ2-5; maybe TRBD2 (5 bases). Trimming took off 5 bases at V and 5 bases at J, with 12 bases between the two ends. Germline V gives CDR1 SGHAT, CDR2 FQNNGV. The CDR3 totals 13 residues.

The chain uses TRBV9 and TRBJ1-1; D is ambiguous. Trimming took off 0 bases at V and 0 bases at J, with 9 bases between the two ends. The germline gives CDR1 SGDLS, CDR2 YYNGEE. The CDR3 totals 15 residues. The CDR3 DNA sequence: TGTGCCAGCAGCGTAGGACCTCAGATGAACACTGAAGCTTTCTTT. It encodes CASSVGPQMNTEAFF.

This chain joins TRBV5-1 and TRBJ2-2; D is ambiguous. The CDR3 totals 13 residues. Germline V gives CDR1 SGHRS, CDR2 YFSETQ. Trimming shortened V by 3 bases and J by 1 base, and 4 bases separated the two germline ends. The CDR3 spells CASSWVNTGELFF. The CDR3, as DNA: TGCGCCAGCAGCTGGGTGAACACCGGGGAGCTGTTTTTT.

The chain recombines TRBV7-9 with TRBJ2-7; tentative D call: TRBD2 (5 bases). Germline V gene lookup returns CDR1 SEHNR and CDR2 FQNEAQ (reference sequence). The CDR3 contains 15 residues. V was cut by 5 bases and J by 3 bases, with 17 bases left in between. The CDR3 spells CASSAEPGLVYEQYF. DNA for the CDR3: TGTGCCAGCAGCGCCGAACCAGGACTTGTCTACGAGCAGTACTTC.

The chain links TRBV27 to TRBJ1-1; D is ambiguous. The CDR3 consists of 14 residues. The germline gives CDR1 MNHEY, CDR2 SMNVEV (reference sequence). The V end lost 3 bases, the J end lost 5 bases, and 13 bases lay between the germline ends. The CDR3 is CASSFRGGRTEAFF. CDR3 DNA sequence: TGTGCCAGCAGTTTCCGGGGTGGACGGACTGAAGCTTTCTTT.

This chain links TRBV19 with TRBJ2-5; 8 bases match TRBD1. Unmatched junction bases numbered 8, after V lost 3 bases and J lost 5 bases. The CDR3 length is 15 residues. Germline-derived CDR1 and CDR2 are LNHDA and SQIVND (reference sequence). The CDR3 loop is CASSMGGRGLETQYF. The CDR3 nucleotides read TGTGCCAGTAGTATGGGTGGCAGGGGGCTGGAGACCCAGTACTTC.

J is TRBJ2-7 and V is TRBV30; the match to TRBD2 covers 7 bases. This CDR3 is built from 13 residues. With V trimmed by 2 bases and J by 7 bases, 8 bases remained unmatched. The germline V gene has CDR1 GTSNPN and CDR2 SVGIG (reference sequence). The CDR3 protein is CAWSPHGLGEQYF. In DNA form, the CDR3 reads TGTGCCTGGAGTCCGCACGGACTAGGAGAGCAGTACTTC.

The V gene is TRBV2, the J gene TRBJ2-5; weak D call: TRBD2 (5 bases). Between the trimmed V and J ends, which lost 3 bases and 4 bases, there was a span of 12 bases. CDR3 size: 14 residues. The germline CDR1 and CDR2 sequences are SNHLY and FYNNEI. CDR3 amino acids: CASSDAGLRETQYF. For the CDR3, the DNA is TGTGCCAGCAGTGACGCGGGCCTCAGAGAGACCCAGTACTTC.

The chain joins TRBV6-4 to TRBJ2-5, with D possibly TRBD1 on 5 matching bases. Germline V gene lookup returns CDR1 MRHNA and CDR2 SNTAGT. The CDR3 totals 13 residues. V was pared by 0 bases and J by 5 bases, with 7 bases between. In DNA form, the CDR3 reads TGTGCCAGCAGTGACTCGGCAGGGGAGACCCAGTACTTC. This sequence encodes CASSDSAGETQYF.

This clone was observed a single time. This chain connects TRBV4-3 to TRBJ2-7; perhaps D is TRBD1 or TRBD2 (5 bases each). The germline V gene encodes CDR1 LGHNA and CDR2 YSLEER. V was pared by 1 base and J by 4 bases, with 14 bases between. The CDR3 totals 15 residues. Here the CDR3 reads CASSQGHMGVYEQYF. The CDR3 coding sequence is TGCGCCAGCAGCCAAGGTCATATGGGGGTTTACGAGCAGTACTTC.

The genes are TRBV28 and TRBJ1-5; D perhaps matches TRBD1 (6 bases). Trimming took off 4 bases at V and 7 bases at J, with 8 bases between the two ends. Germline V CDR1 and CDR2: MDHEN, SYDVKM. There are 12 residues in the CDR3. This chain's CDR3 is CASSSQGQPQHF. The DNA for the CDR3 is TGTGCCAGCAGTTCACAGGGCCAGCCCCAGCATTTT.

This sequence joins TRBV19 and TRBJ1-1, with D maybe TRBD1 (5 bases). In germline, CDR1 is LNHDA, CDR2 SQIVND (reference sequence). V was pared by 5 bases and J by 4 bases, with 11 bases between. The CDR3 sequence is 13 residues long. CDR3 nucleotides: TGTGCCAGTAGTCTCGGACACCTCACTGAAGCTTTCTTT. Translating it yields CASSLGHLTEAFF.

V and J are TRBV5-4 and TRBJ2-5; TRBD2 aligns across 7 bases. J gave up 4 bases and V 5 bases, and 17 bases lay outside the gene matches. This CDR3 has 17 amino acids. Germline CDR1 is SGHNT and CDR2 is YYREEE (reference sequence). The CDR3 bases are TGTGCCAGCAGTCAAACCTGGGGGGAGGGTCCACGAGAGACCCAGTACTTC. Encoded protein: CASSQTWGEGPRETQYF.

The genes are TRBV27 and TRBJ2-3; no firm D call. V lost 2 bases to trimming and J lost 0 bases, with 9 bases between them. The germline gives CDR1 MNHEY, CDR2 SMNVEV (reference sequence). The CDR3 runs 15 residues. CDR3 loop: CASSLGVGSTDTQYF. The CDR3 nucleotides read TGTGCCAGCAGTTTAGGGGTAGGCAGCACAGATACGCAGTATTTT.

The chain couples TRBV7-9 to TRBJ1-2, with D unresolved. V was shortened by 6 bases and J by 4 bases, with 9 bases between the two germline ends. The CDR3 covers 12 residues. Germline loops: CDR1 SEHNR, CDR2 FQNEAQ (reference sequence). The CDR3 region is CASSSQFYGYTF. CDR3 sequence (DNA): TGTGCCAGCAGTTCACAATTCTATGGCTACACCTTC.

Here the CDR3 reads CASSVPRANTGELFF. CDR3 coding DNA: TGTGCCAGCAGTGTACCAAGGGCGAACACCGGGGAGCTGTTTTTT. This chain uses TRBV25-1 with TRBJ2-2; D not resolved. CDR1 and CDR2 (germline): MGHDK, SYGVNS. The CDR3 totals 15 residues. V was shortened by 4 bases and J by 0 bases, with 9 bases between the two germline ends.

The gene calls are TRBV30 and TRBJ2-5; D is unclear. Germline assignment: CDR1 GTSNPN and CDR2 SVGIG (reference sequence). Trimming cost V 2 bases and J 5 bases, with 24 bases left between them. The CDR3 consists of 17 residues. The CDR3 region has the DNA TGTGCCTGGAGTACAAGCCGTCGTGGTGCATTCTTCGAGACCCAGTACTTC. Translating gives CAWSTSRRGAFFETQYF.

This chain uses TRBV19 with TRBJ2-1; 7 bases map to TRBD2. The germline CDR1 and CDR2 sequences are LNHDA and SQIVND (reference sequence). Unmatched junction bases numbered 9, after V lost 7 bases and J lost 3 bases. The CDR3 contains 15 residues. The CDR3 loop is CASKGPAGYYNEQFF. Here the CDR3 DNA reads TGTGCCAGTAAGGGACCAGCGGGATACTACAATGAGCAGTTCTTC. Supplemented by reference TRBV19 and TRBJ2-1, the full variable domain reads DGGITQSPKYLFRKEGQNVTLSCEQNLNHDAMYWYRQDPGQGLRLIYYSQIVNDFQKGDIAEGYSVSREKKESFPLTVTSAQKNPTAFYLCASKGPAGYYNEQFFGPGTRLTVL.